The rows below give T cell receptor beta chains drawn from one sample of a study of beta chain features in type 1 diabetes. Only in-frame clones appear in the TCRdb table, and some are missing; sequencing was by immunoSEQ multiplex PCR. Of hundreds of thousands of clones listed, roughly 12% are singletons. Sequenced sample: naive CD4+ T cells from blood. These receptors originate from a man younger than 30 in good health. The CDR3 runs from the conserved cysteine through the conserved F or W. A D gene is named only where the DNA matches it firmly. The size entry is marked missing in some rows and otherwise reads once, few, many or a size class.

D: NA; V: TRBV29-1; J: TRBJ2-7; size: NA; CDR3: CSVSPGDSYEQYF; DNA: TGCAGCGTCAGCCCGGGGGATTCCTACGAGCAGTACTTC
D: TRBD2; V: TRBV9; J: TRBJ2-5; size: NA; CDR3: CASSVGQREWETQYF; DNA: TGTGCCAGCAGCGTAGGCCAGCGGGAGTGGGAGACCCAGTACTTC
D: NA; V: TRBV12-5; J: TRBJ2-1; size: few; CDR3: CASGLASSASSYNEQFF; DNA: TGTGCTAGTGGTTTGGCCTCTAGCGCTAGCTCCTACAATGAGCAGTTCTTC
D: NA; V: TRBV2; J: TRBJ1-6; size: few; CDR3: CARGRGANNSPLHF; DNA: TGTGCCAGAGGCCGGGGGGCAAATAATTCACCCCTCCACTTT
D: NA; V: TRBV28; J: TRBJ2-3; size: few; CDR3: CASSSRRAGLTDTQYF; DNA: TGTGCCAGCAGTTCCCGGAGGGCCGGACTCACAGATACGCAGTATTTT
D: NA; V: TRBV10-3; J: TRBJ2-7; size: few; CDR3: CAIRGTTYEQYF; DNA: TGTGCCATCAGGGGCACAACCTACGAGCAGTACTTC
D: TRBD1; V: TRBV4-2; J: TRBJ1-5; size: few; CDR3: CASSPDRVGSHQPQHF; DNA: TGTGCCAGCAGCCCCGACAGGGTAGGTAGTCATCAGCCCCAGCATTTT
D: TRBD2; V: TRBV27; J: TRBJ2-7; size: few; CDR3: CASSRSASGNYEQYF; DNA: TGTGCCAGCAGTCGGTCAGCTAGCGGGAACTACGAGCAGTACTTC
D: TRBD1; V: TRBV7-2; J: TRBJ1-2; size: NA; CDR3: CASSSDRGNYGYTF; DNA: TGTGCCAGCAGCTCCGACAGGGGAAACTATGGCTACACCTTC
D: TRBD2; V: TRBV7-9; J: TRBJ2-5; size: few; CDR3: CASSSGGASQETQYF; DNA: TGTGCCAGCAGCTCCGGGGGGGCTTCACAAGAGACCCAGTACTTC
D: NA; V: TRBV5-4; J: TRBJ1-5; size: NA; CDR3: CASSPFGSNQPQHF; DNA: TGTGCCAGCAGCCCGTTCGGGAGCAATCAGCCCCAGCATTTT
D: NA; V: TRBV28; J: TRBJ1-5; size: NA; CDR3: CASSLGGDSNQPQHF; DNA: TGTGCCAGCAGTTTAGGGGGGGATAGCAATCAGCCCCAGCATTTT
D: NA; V: TRBV15; J: TRBJ2-6; size: few; CDR3: CATSRDRVSGANVLTF; DNA: TGTGCCACCAGCAGAGACAGGGTCTCTGGGGCCAACGTCCTGACTTTC
D: NA; V: TRBV5-1; J: TRBJ1-1; size: NA; CDR3: CASAGPRNTEAFF; DNA: TGCGCCAGCGCGGGACCCAGGAACACTGAAGCTTTCTTT
D: NA; V: TRBV27; J: TRBJ2-7; size: NA; CDR3: CASSSVVRNEQYF; DNA: TGTGCCAGCAGTTCGGTAGTAAGAAACGAGCAGTACTTC
D: TRBD2; V: TRBV27; J: TRBJ2-7; size: few; CDR3: CASSSKGLAGGGEQYF; DNA: TGTGCCAGCAGTTCGAAGGGACTAGCGGGAGGTGGGGAGCAGTACTTC
D: NA; V: TRBV30; J: TRBJ2-6; size: few; CDR3: CAWSVHRSGANVLTF; DNA: TGTGCCTGGAGTGTACACAGGTCTGGGGCCAACGTCCTGACTTTC
D: TRBD2; V: TRBV7-8; J: TRBJ2-3; size: NA; CDR3: CASSFRTSQLQDTQYF; DNA: TGTGCCAGCAGCTTCAGGACTAGCCAATTACAAGATACGCAGTATTTT
D: TRBD2; V: TRBV5-1; J: TRBJ2-1; size: few; CDR3: CASSFTTSGYNEQFF; DNA: TGCGCCAGCAGCTTTACGACTAGCGGTTACAATGAGCAGTTCTTC
D: NA; V: TRBV9; J: TRBJ1-5; size: NA; CDR3: CASSAGQSNQPQHF; DNA: TGTGCCAGCAGCGCCGGACAGAGCAATCAGCCCCAGCATTTT
D: NA; V: TRBV5-1; J: TRBJ2-3; size: few; CDR3: CASSLVRQGSTDTQYF; DNA: TGCGCCAGCAGCCTAGTCAGGCAGGGGAGCACAGATACGCAGTATTTT
D: NA; V: TRBV28; J: TRBJ1-5; size: NA; CDR3: CASSLRRQEPQHF; DNA: TGTGCCAGCAGTTTACGGCGCCAGGAGCCCCAGCATTTT
D: TRBD1; V: TRBV6-1; J: TRBJ2-3; size: NA; CDR3: CASSRTGDPTDTQYF; DNA: TGTGCCAGCAGTCGGACAGGGGACCCCACAGATACGCAGTATTTT
D: NA; V: TRBV5-1; J: TRBJ2-5; size: NA; CDR3: CASSLGRSGQETQYF; DNA: TGCGCCAGCAGCTTAGGACGTAGCGGACAAGAGACCCAGTACTTC
D: NA; V: TRBV5-1; J: TRBJ2-2; size: few; CDR3: CASSLGRGLTGELFF; DNA: TGCGCCAGCAGCTTGGGGAGGGGGCTCACCGGGGAGCTGTTTTTT
D: NA; V: TRBV19; J: TRBJ2-1; size: NA; CDR3: CASSMGWTEGNEQFF; DNA: TGTGCCAGTAGTATGGGGTGGACTGAAGGCAATGAGCAGTTCTTC
D: NA; V: TRBV30; J: TRBJ2-1; size: few; CDR3: CAWSENRGGQFF; DNA: TGTGCCTGGAGCGAAAACAGGGGAGGGCAGTTCTTC
D: TRBD1; V: TRBV7-2; J: TRBJ1-4; size: NA; CDR3: CASSRRGWGEKLFF; DNA: TGTGCCAGCAGCCGCAGGGGGTGGGGTGAAAAACTGTTTTTT
D: TRBD1; V: TRBV7-8; J: TRBJ2-7; size: NA; CDR3: CASQPGTGTTYEQYF; DNA: TGTGCCAGCCAACCCGGGACAGGGACAACCTACGAGCAGTACTTC
D: NA; V: TRBV27; J: TRBJ2-7; size: few; CDR3: CASSLQGTYEQYF; DNA: TGTGCCAGCAGTTTACAGGGGACCTACGAGCAGTACTTC
D: TRBD1; V: TRBV30; J: TRBJ1-2; size: NA; CDR3: CAWSPGQHYGYTF; DNA: TGTGCCTGGAGTCCGGGACAGCACTATGGCTACACCTTC
D: TRBD2; V: TRBV7-6; J: TRBJ2-5; size: NA; CDR3: CASSPGLAGGETQYF; DNA: TGTGCCAGCAGCCCCGGACTAGCGGGGGGTGAGACCCAGTACTTC
D: NA; V: TRBV9; J: TRBJ1-5; size: few; CDR3: CASSPGEGRQPQHF; DNA: TGTGCCAGCAGCCCCGGGGAGGGGCGTCAGCCCCAGCATTTT